This T cell receptor beta chain originates from a study of blood T cells in healthy people across ages. This clonotype was counted between two and nine times. The antigen remains undetermined. For the second PCR, which ran for about 7 to 11 cycles, a sample-barcoded 5' primer and a J-beta primer mix were used. Each cDNA molecule, via a template-switch adaptor with 12 random nucleotides, was tagged. From each sample, at least 2.5 million paired-end reads containing CDR3 were obtained. TCRdb ran MiXCR on the 5' RACE reads and lists one entry per CDR3 protein. Here the sample spans 800,000 to 950,000 distinct CDR3 sequences, 36% being singletons. Study-wide findings and caveats: Researchers said unsorted PBMCs prevented a conclusive naive versus antigen-experienced comparison.

The CDR3 is 14 residues long. The germline V gene has CDR1 SGHTA and CDR2 FQGNSA. V was shortened by 5 bases and J by 7 bases, with 18 bases between the two germline ends. Sequenced: blood. The rearrangement joins TRBV7-2 to TRBJ2-7; D might be TRBD1 (5 bases). This clonotype originated in a man aged 18 to 30 in good health. The CDR3 sequence is CASSLSSRAKEQYF. The CDR3 region has the DNA TGTGCCAGCAGCCTTAGCTCCAGGGCAAAAGAGCAGTACTTC.